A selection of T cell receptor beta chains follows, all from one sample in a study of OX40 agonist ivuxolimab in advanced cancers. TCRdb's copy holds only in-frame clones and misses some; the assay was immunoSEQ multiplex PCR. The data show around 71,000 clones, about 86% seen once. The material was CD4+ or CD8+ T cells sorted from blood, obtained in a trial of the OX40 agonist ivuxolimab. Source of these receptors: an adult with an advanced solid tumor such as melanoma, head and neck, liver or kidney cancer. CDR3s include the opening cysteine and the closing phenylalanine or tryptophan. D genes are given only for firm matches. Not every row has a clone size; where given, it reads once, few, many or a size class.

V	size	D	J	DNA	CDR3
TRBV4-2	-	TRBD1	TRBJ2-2	TGTGCCAGCAGCCATCTACAGGGGGCAGGCACCGGGGAGCTGTTTTTT	CASSHLQGAGTGELFF
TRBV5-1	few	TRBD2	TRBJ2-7	TGCGCCAGCAGCTTCGGGACTAGCCTCATCTACGAGCAGTACTTC	CASSFGTSLIYEQYF
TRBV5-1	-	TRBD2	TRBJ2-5	TGCGCCAGCAGCAGACTAGCGGGGCAAGAGACCCAGTACTTC	CASSRLAGQETQYF
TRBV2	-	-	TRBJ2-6	TGTGCCAGCAGTGGGGCCCCATCTGGGGCCAACGTCCTGACTTTC	CASSGAPSGANVLTF
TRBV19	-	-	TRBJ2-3	TGTGCCAGTAGCCCGGCCCCGAGCACAGATACGCAGTATTTT	CASSPAPSTDTQYF
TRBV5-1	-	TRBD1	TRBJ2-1	TGCGCCAGCAATACAGGGGTCGATGAGCAGTTCTTC	CASNTGVDEQFF
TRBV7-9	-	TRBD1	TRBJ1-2	TGTGCCAGCAGCTTATATTGGGCGGTAGTCCGGACAGGGGGTGGCTACACCTTC	CASSLYWAVVRTGGGYTF
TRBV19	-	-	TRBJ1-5	TGTGCCAGTAGACAGCTCAATAGCAATCAGCCCCAGCATTTT	CASRQLNSNQPQHF
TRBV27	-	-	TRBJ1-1	TGTGCCAGTTCCCCCACTCACGGAGGCACTGAAGCTTTCTTT	CASSPTHGGTEAFF
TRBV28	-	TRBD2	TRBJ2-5	TGTGCCAGCAGTTTTAGCGGGGAACAAGAGACCCAGTACTTC	CASSFSGEQETQYF
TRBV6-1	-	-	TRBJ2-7	TGTGCCAGCAGAACGTTCCCCTACGAGCAGTACTTC	CASRTFPYEQYF
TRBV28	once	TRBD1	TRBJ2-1	TGTGCCAGCAGTTCGACAGGGGGCTTCTACAATGAGCAGTTCTTC	CASSSTGGFYNEQFF
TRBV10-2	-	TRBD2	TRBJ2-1	TGCGCCAGCAGCTCCTCTACTAGCGGGACCTACAATGAGCAGTTCTTC	CASSSSTSGTYNEQFF
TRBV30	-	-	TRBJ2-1	TGTGCCTGGGGAGGCCTACAATACAATGAGCAGTTCTTC	CAWGGLQYNEQFF
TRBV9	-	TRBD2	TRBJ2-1	TGTGCCAGCAGCGAACTAGCGGGGGCCTACAATGAGCAGTTCTTC	CASSELAGAYNEQFF
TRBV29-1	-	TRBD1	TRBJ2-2	TGCAGCGTTGAAGCACAGGGGACGGGGGAGCTGTTTTTT	CSVEAQGTGELFF
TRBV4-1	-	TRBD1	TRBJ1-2	TGCGCCAGCAGCCAACCGGGACAGCTAAACTATGGCTACACCTTC	CASSQPGQLNYGYTF